The clone carrying this T cell receptor (beta chain) was counted only a few times. As yet, its antigen is unknown. TCRdb reanalysed the 5' RACE reads using MiXCR and keeps one entry per CDR3 protein. The table shows a few hundred thousand distinct CDR3 sequences, with more than 15% occurring only once. The source of the sample is a study of T-cell memory formation after mild COVID-19. Study in general: Largely, the TCR clusters proved donor specific.

General study points: What remained unconfirmed was the SARS-CoV-2 specificity of second-wave clones peaking on day 37. Shrinking CD4+ clones resided mostly in CM and EM, and CD8+ ones in EMRA. Contracting clones from day 15 to 85 had balanced CD4/CD8; later expanders favoured CD4+.

This CDR3 contains 15 residues. Trimming removed 6 bases at V and 11 bases at J, with 20 bases between. Sequenced input: PBMCs or a T cell subset sorted from them (not recorded which). The rearrangement joins TRBV12-3 or TRBV12-4 to TRBJ1-6; D might be TRBD1 (5 bases). The sequence was collected from a young man who had mild COVID-19 (a few samples of this study predate the infection). Cell type and time point are not known. The CDR3 coding sequence is TGTGCCAGCAGCGCAACCGGGACCTCGACAGCACCCCTCCACTTT. It yields the protein CASSATGTSTAPLHF.